The 10 T cell receptor beta chains in this list originate from one sample, sequenced in a study of beta chain features in type 1 diabetes. Investigators reverse transcribed all isolated RNA, so they sequenced expressed TCRB transcripts. Here immunoSEQ multiplex PCR was the method, and the copy in TCRdb shows in-frame clones only, minus some. The sample shows roughly 60,000 clones, approximately 59% of them seen only once. Material for sequencing was Tregs from blood. These receptors were taken from a woman younger than 30 in good health.

The V gene is TRBV5-1, the J gene TRBJ1-2; weak D call: TRBD1 (5 bases). Trimming shortened V by 0 bases and J by 8 bases, and 14 bases separated the two germline ends. The germline gives CDR1 SGHRS, CDR2 YFSETQ. The CDR3 contains 14 residues. The CDR3 region has the DNA TGCGCCAGCAGCTTGGATCCCCAGGGTTTAGGCTACACCTTC. Its protein product is CASSLDPQGLGYTF.

The chain couples TRBV18 to TRBJ1-3, with a weak D call TRBD1 (6 bases). The CDR3 has 15 residues. Trimming took 5 bases from V and 4 from J, leaving 15 bases between them. Germline CDR1 KGHSH, CDR2 LQKENI. The chain's CDR3 is CASSTTGTPGNTIYF. CDR3 coding DNA: TGTGCCAGCTCAACGACCGGGACACCCGGAAACACCATATATTTT.

The count of this clone is one. The V gene is TRBV30, the J gene TRBJ1-6; tentative D call: TRBD1 (5 bases). CDR3 size: 12 residues. Germline V gene sequence: CDR1 GTSNPN, CDR2 SVGIG (reference sequence). The CDR3 loop reads CARSQGNSPLHF. CDR3 DNA sequence: TGTGCACGCAGCCAGGGAAATTCACCCCTCCACTTT.

This sequence joins TRBV6-1 and TRBJ2-7; TRBD1 aligns across 7 bases. V shed 0 bases, J shed 4 bases, and the junction held 9 bases outside the gene matches. The CDR3 spans 16 residues. Germline-derived CDR1 and CDR2 are MNHNS and SASEGT. CDR3 residues: CASSEAHWDSLYEQYF. The CDR3 DNA reads as TGTGCCAGCAGTGAAGCGCATTGGGACAGCCTATACGAGCAGTACTTC.

This chain uses TRBV20-1 with TRBJ2-5; no clear D. This CDR3 has 11 residues. V was pared by 4 bases and J by 7 bases, with 10 bases between. The germline gives CDR1 DFQATT, CDR2 SNEGSKA (reference sequence). The CDR3 protein is CSAIRRRTQYF. The CDR3 coding sequence is TGCAGTGCTATTCGTCGGAGGACCCAGTACTTC.

The V call is TRBV5-1, the J call TRBJ2-7, with 13 bases lining up with TRBD2. CDR1 is SGHRS, CDR2 YFSETQ, per germline. CDR3 length equals 15 residues. Germline trimming cut 4 bases from V and 5 bases from J; bases unmatched to any gene: 6. CDR3: CASSTGTSGVNEQYF. The CDR3, as DNA: TGCGCCAGCAGCACCGGGACTAGCGGGGTGAACGAGCAGTACTTC. Together with reference TRBV5-1 and TRBJ2-7, the CDR3 gives the full variable domain: KAGVTQTPRYLIKTRGQQVTLSCSPISGHRSVSWYQQTPGQGLQFLFEYFSETQRNKGNFPGRFSGRQFSNSRSEMNVSTLELGDSALYLCASSTGTSGVNEQYFGPGTRLTVT.

This sequence joins TRBV2 and TRBJ2-1; TRBD2 matches at 8 bases. This CDR3 has 11 amino acids. Germline V gene lookup returns CDR1 SNHLY and CDR2 FYNNEI. V gave up 6 bases and J gave up 15 bases; unmatched junction bases: 7. The CDR3 DNA follows: TGTGCCAGCAGCCTCGGGACTAGATCGTTCTTC. It encodes CASSLGTRSFF.

The rearrangement joins TRBV18 to TRBJ2-5; TRBD1 is a possible D gene (6 bases). The CDR3 sequence is 15 residues long. CDR1 and CDR2 (germline): KGHSH, LQKENI. The V and J ends lost 2 bases and 5 bases respectively, with 15 bases between them. Here the CDR3 DNA reads TGTGCCAGCTCACCATTGACAGGTGGTGGGGAGACCCAGTACTTC. Translated: CASSPLTGGGETQYF.

Here the CDR3 reads CASSTSGGETQYF. The CDR3 DNA reads TGCGCCAGCAGCACTAGCGGGGGAGAGACCCAGTACTTC. This chain links TRBV5-1 with TRBJ2-5; 11 bases match TRBD2. CDR3 length: 13 residues. Germline V lookup: CDR1 SGHRS, CDR2 YFSETQ. After removal of 4 bases from V and 4 bases from J, the junction contained 0 bases not matched to a gene.

This clone has only a few counts. This rearrangement joins TRBV7-2 to TRBJ1-1; 10 bases are a match to TRBD1. The junction had 8 bases not matched to a gene; V was cut back by 5 bases and J by 5 bases. Germline values: CDR1 SGHTA, CDR2 FQGNSA. The CDR3 is 15 residues long. CDR3 loop: CASSGGTGARTEAFF. The CDR3, as DNA: TGTGCCAGCAGCGGAGGGACAGGGGCGAGGACTGAAGCTTTCTTT.